This TCR beta chain came from a study of T cells in Graves' hyperthyroidism and ophthalmopathy. There were TCR beta CDR3 regions amplified from RNA transcripts. RT-PCR in the first round (using the HTBI primer set) targeted the TCR CDR3. TCRdb recomputed calls from the multiplex PCR reads with MiXCR, one row per CDR3 protein. The sample has about 290,000 distinct CDR3 sequences, 15% to 20% seen once; the top ten hold roughly 39%. Lactation, pregnancy, other autoimmune disease or uncontrolled infection excluded patients. This clonotype has a count of ten or more. This receptor was obtained from a middle-aged man with Graves' ophthalmopathy. Sequenced sample: blood.

The CDR3 DNA reads as TGTGCCAGTTACTCCCAGGCGGGCGGGGAGCTGTTTTTT. Amino acid sequence: CASYSQAGGELFF. The chain has TRBV2 and TRBJ2-2, with D possibly TRBD2 on 5 matching bases. CDR3 size: 13 residues. The V end was cut by 9 bases, the J end by 7 bases, with 15 bases between. Germline loops: CDR1 SNHLY, CDR2 FYNNEI.